These 16 T cell receptor beta chains were all obtained from the same sample, sequenced in a study of cytomegalovirus exposure and HLA in healthy donors. Primers: 60 Vbeta forward and 13 Jbeta reverse. The repertoire was sequenced with immunoSEQ multiplex PCR; TCRdb's copy has only in-frame clones and lacks some. The table includes about 150,000 clones, around 57% detected once. The sequenced sample consisted of PBMCs. These receptors were taken from a male donor in good health and CMV-seronegative.

The genes are TRBV5-1 and TRBJ2-7, with D possibly TRBD1 on 5 matching bases. With 0 bases removed from V and 2 bases from J, the gap between germline ends came to 15 bases. Germline lookup yields CDR1 SGHRS and CDR2 YFSETQ. There are 16 residues in the CDR3. Written as DNA, the CDR3 is TGCGCCAGCAGCTTGGATCAGGTTCCAGGGACCTACGAGCAGTACTTC. This codes for CASSLDQVPGTYEQYF.

The rearrangement links TRBV5-4 to TRBJ2-7, with D maybe TRBD1 (6 bases). V lost 3 bases to trimming and J lost 0 bases, with 10 bases between them. The CDR3 has 14 amino acids. CDR1 is SGHNT and CDR2 is YYREEE in the germline V gene (reference sequence). For the CDR3, the DNA is TGTGCCAGCAGCTCCACAGGGATCTCCTACGAGCAGTACTTC. Its protein is CASSSTGISYEQYF.

A word on this clone: At the DNA level, this CDR3 is encoded by other sequences in the same sample as well. The chain employs TRBV7-2 and TRBJ1-6; 7 nucleotides match TRBD1. Per the germline V gene, CDR1 is SGHTA and CDR2 is FQGNSA. CDR3 size: 16 residues. V lost 5 bases, J lost 10 bases, and 14 bases stayed unmatched. The CDR3 region has the DNA TGTGCCAGCAGCCCGCGACAGGGAAGGGGCACCTCACCCCTCCACTTT. Amino acids: CASSPRQGRGTSPLHF.

This clone was seen more than once but under ten times. The chain joins TRBV5-1 to TRBJ2-2, with 11 bases aligning to TRBD2. V was clipped by 2 bases and J by 2 bases; unmatched bases: 5. Germline-derived CDR1 and CDR2 are SGHRS and YFSETQ. CDR3 length: 17 residues. The CDR3, as DNA: TGCGCCAGCAGCTTCTTGGGACTAGCGGTTAACACCGGGGAGCTGTTTTTT. Its protein product is CASSFLGLAVNTGELFF.

The chain carries TRBV6-6 and TRBJ1-6; unclear D gene. Trimming pared 0 bases from V and 8 bases from J, leaving 8 bases between. CDR1 and CDR2 (germline): MNHNY, SVGAGI (reference sequence). This CDR3 comprises 14 residues. The CDR3: CASSYSWEDSPLHF. The CDR3 nucleotides read TGTGCCAGCAGTTACTCCTGGGAGGATTCACCCCTCCACTTT.

CDR3 bases: TGTGCCAGCGTAGCGGGGGGGCGGGGAGATACGCAGTATTTT. This encodes CASVAGGRGDTQYF. The chain links TRBV28 to TRBJ2-3; 11 bases align to TRBD2. In germline, CDR1 is MDHEN, CDR2 SYDVKM. With V trimmed by 8 bases and J by 5 bases, 6 bases remained unmatched. This CDR3 has 14 amino acids.

This clone was counted a single time. The chain employs TRBV2 and TRBJ2-3; TRBD1 matches at 9 bases. This CDR3 contains 14 residues. Per the germline V gene, CDR1 is SNHLY and CDR2 is FYNNEI. Trimming cost V 8 bases and J 6 bases; bases outside gene matches: 9. The CDR3 protein is CASERDRAGDTQYF. The CDR3, as DNA: TGTGCCAGCGAACGGGACAGGGCTGGGGATACGCAGTATTTT.

This clone was observed a few times. V is TRBV4-1 and J is TRBJ2-5, with 10 bases lining up with TRBD2. This CDR3 spans 19 amino acids. V gave up 2 bases and J gave up 0 bases; unmatched junction bases: 12. Germline CDR1 is MGHRA and CDR2 is YSYEKL. The CDR3 DNA sequence: TGCGCCAGCAGCCAAAAAATAGCGGGGGGCTTAGTTTACCAAGAGACCCAGTACTTC. This encodes CASSQKIAGGLVYQETQYF.

This clone was detected only a few times. V is TRBV5-6 and J is TRBJ1-5; 7 positions match TRBD1. V was pared by 4 bases and J by 6 bases, with 13 bases of the junction left unmatched. CDR1 and CDR2 (germline): SGHDT, YYEEEE. The CDR3 runs 16 residues. The CDR3 is CASSGSWKGASQPQHF. In DNA, the CDR3 is TGTGCCAGCAGCGGATCGTGGAAGGGGGCGAGTCAGCCCCAGCATTTT.

The chain carries TRBV27 and TRBJ2-3, with a weak D call TRBD2 (6 bases). The germline gives CDR1 MNHEY, CDR2 SMNVEV (reference sequence). The CDR3 loop spans 15 amino acids. V was pared by 3 bases and J by 2 bases, with 12 bases between. The CDR3, as DNA: TGTGCCAGCAGTTTTGGAGGGCGGACCACAGATACGCAGTATTTT. It yields the protein CASSFGGRTTDTQYF.

This chain uses TRBV19 with TRBJ2-2, with D possibly being TRBD1 (5 bases). V lost 9 bases, J lost 1 base, and 12 bases lay in between. This CDR3 spans 14 amino acids. CDR1 is LNHDA, CDR2 SQIVND, per germline (reference sequence). CDR3 sequence: CASRVGVNTGELFF. Written as DNA, the CDR3 is TGTGCCAGCAGGGTAGGCGTGAACACCGGGGAGCTGTTTTTT.

This clone has more than one count but fewer than ten. V is TRBV6-5 and J is TRBJ1-1; D gene unclear. This CDR3 spans 16 amino acids. Trimming removed 1 base at V and 0 bases at J, with 12 bases between. CDR1 is MNHEY and CDR2 is SVGAGI in the germline V gene. The CDR3 DNA sequence: TGTGCCAGCAGTTACTTCGCCGCAGACATGAACACTGAAGCTTTCTTT. Amino acid sequence: CASSYFAADMNTEAFF.

The chain's CDR3 is CARSSGSHYPLLNTEAFF. For the CDR3, the DNA is TGTGCCAGAAGCTCGGGGAGTCACTACCCCCTCTTGAACACTGAAGCTTTCTTT. J is TRBJ1-1 and V is TRBV5-3, with D unresolved. TRBV5-3 is recorded as an ORF, its role being uncertain. The V end lost 3 bases, the J end lost 0 bases, and 21 bases lay between the germline ends. The CDR3 length is 18 residues.

This clone is a singleton in its sample. The chain is built from TRBV5-1 and TRBJ1-5; unclear D gene. The germline V and J ends were trimmed by 5 bases and 5 bases, with 11 bases remaining between them. The CDR3 is 13 amino acids. The V gene's germline CDR1 is SGHRS and CDR2 YFSETQ. The CDR3 coding sequence is TGCGCCAGCAGTAGTGAGGGCGATCAGCCCCAGCATTTT. It specifies CASSSEGDQPQHF.

This clone was detected a few times. The V gene is TRBV6-5, the J gene TRBJ1-6, with D possibly matching TRBD1 (6 bases). Germline V CDR1 and CDR2: MNHEY, SVGAGI. The CDR3 sequence is 15 residues long. Trimming left V 2 bases short and J 5 bases short, with 10 bases between. The CDR3 loop reads CASSYDRPDNSPLHF. Here the CDR3 DNA reads TGTGCCAGCAGTTACGACAGGCCTGATAATTCACCCCTCCACTTT.

The chain is built from TRBV7-8 and TRBJ1-3; D uncertain. This CDR3 region has 17 residues. V was shortened by 7 bases and J by 0 bases, with 19 bases between the two germline ends. The germline CDR1 and CDR2 sequences are SGHVS and FQNEAQ. CDR3 sequence: CASTLLVPRGSGNTIYF. DNA of the CDR3: TGTGCCAGCACCCTCCTTGTCCCCCGAGGCTCTGGAAACACCATATATTTT.